Described below is a single TCR beta chain sequence and its context. Grouping used clinical history reported by participants in a survey and questionnaire. The data were obtained in a study of blood T cell repertoires in COVID-19. Study in general: Collection of acute and convalescent COVID-19 samples took place in the United States, Italy and Spain. T cells, B-cell-depleted T cells, or PBMCs provided the cDNA or gDNA that served as material.

V dropped 3 bases and J dropped 0 bases, with 20 bases sitting between them. Germline V gives CDR1 LNHDA, CDR2 SQIVND (reference sequence). This CDR3 contains 19 residues. Repertoires were generated with immunoSEQ multiplex PCR, while TCRdb's copy carries only in-frame clones and drops some. The repertoire holds about 240,000 clones, with roughly 86% as singletons. The sequencing sample was made of PBMCs or T cells enriched from blood (not recorded which). This clonotype originated in a woman younger than 45 with acute COVID-19. The chain couples TRBV19 to TRBJ1-4; D may be TRBD1 (5 bases). CDR3: CASSIFTGGAWATNEKLFF. The CDR3 nucleotides read TGTGCCAGTAGTATTTTTACAGGTGGGGCCTGGGCAACTAATGAAAAACTGTTTTTT.